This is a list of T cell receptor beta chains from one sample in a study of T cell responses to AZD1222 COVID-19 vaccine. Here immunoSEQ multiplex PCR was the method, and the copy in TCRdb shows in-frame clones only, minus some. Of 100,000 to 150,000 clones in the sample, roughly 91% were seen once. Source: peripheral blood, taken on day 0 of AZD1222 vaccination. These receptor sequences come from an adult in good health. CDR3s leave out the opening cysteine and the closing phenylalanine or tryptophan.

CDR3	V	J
ASSSLGGADTQY	TRBV7-3	TRBJ2-3
ASSAPGSSYNEQF	TRBV9	TRBJ2-1
ASSPAREKLF	TRBV7-9	TRBJ1-4
ASSLQGLAGNGGEQF	TRBV7-2	TRBJ2-1
ASSSQAGGENEQY	TRBV7-8	TRBJ2-7
ASSDRTAGTPLH	TRBV2	TRBJ1-6
ASSSGIGTDTQY	TRBV2	TRBJ2-3
ASSLVPPGGSTGELF	TRBV7-7	TRBJ2-2
ASSAGASYYTGELF	TRBV5-4	TRBJ2-2
ASSLGEANEQF	TRBV11-3	TRBJ2-1
ASSKGLAGILSSYEQY	TRBV5-6	TRBJ2-7
SAGRAVYGYT	TRBV29-1	TRBJ1-2
ASSYSSGSGELF	TRBV6-5	TRBJ2-2
ASSLGRPGQRSDEQF	TRBV27	TRBJ2-1
ASSRHDSNQPQH	TRBV3-1/TRBV3-2	TRBJ1-5
ASSPTGGFNQPQH	TRBV18	TRBJ1-5
ASSESAGNSPLH	TRBV2	TRBJ1-6
ASSLGGYEQY	TRBV5-1	TRBJ2-7
ASSGPRTYYEQY	TRBV25-1	TRBJ2-7
ASSHNRGGQPQH	TRBV3-1/TRBV3-2	TRBJ1-5
SALQGGGYT	TRBV29-1	TRBJ1-2
ASSLGGSGRRRGTGELF	TRBV13	TRBJ2-2
ASSSIQGGSEAF	TRBV5-6	TRBJ1-1
ASIQDGNTEAF	TRBV12-3/TRBV12-4	TRBJ1-1
ASSEGTGANQKLF	TRBV6-1	TRBJ1-4
ASSERLIMNTEAF	TRBV2	TRBJ1-1
ASSQTGGQDEKLF	TRBV18	TRBJ1-4
ASSVGTAGNTIY	TRBV9	TRBJ1-3
ASSRGTSGGYEQF	TRBV3-1/TRBV3-2	TRBJ2-1
ASRGESGYAEAF	TRBV4-1	TRBJ1-1
ASSQEPGGLGEKLF	TRBV4-2	TRBJ1-4
ASSLMGKETQY	TRBV12-3/TRBV12-4	TRBJ2-5
SVDGGQAF	TRBV29-1	TRBJ1-1
ASSRISYEAF	TRBV19	TRBJ1-1
ASSPGTGNYGYT	TRBV6-5	TRBJ1-2
ASSLPGSPYEQY	TRBV27	TRBJ2-7
ASLDSGEQY	TRBV5-1	TRBJ2-7
ASSNRGTDEKLF	TRBV5-1	TRBJ1-4
ASSSTGGSYNEQF	TRBV19	TRBJ2-1
ASSLGGGNQPQH	TRBV27	TRBJ1-5
ASRGSGAGELF	TRBV28	TRBJ2-2
ASSYFGDNQPQH	TRBV6-2/TRBV6-3	TRBJ1-5
ASSTSGTDLWETQY	TRBV7-2	TRBJ2-5
ASQGSPPYEQY	TRBV5-1	TRBJ2-7
ASSQAGRSDTQY	TRBV7-2	TRBJ2-3
AWSRGLQPQH	TRBV30	TRBJ1-5
ASSAAWDRGNYGYT	TRBV9	TRBJ1-2
ASSQQDAPPAF	TRBV2	TRBJ1-1
ASNRGMSSYNEQF	TRBV5-1	TRBJ2-1
ASTPTVAGGNEQF	TRBV6-5	TRBJ2-1
ATSLREGNNEQF	TRBV15	TRBJ2-1
ASSLTDSGGSNEQY	TRBV11-2	TRBJ2-7
ASSLRGQVVHEQY	TRBV5-6	TRBJ2-7
ASSFEGVYNSPLH	TRBV27	TRBJ1-6